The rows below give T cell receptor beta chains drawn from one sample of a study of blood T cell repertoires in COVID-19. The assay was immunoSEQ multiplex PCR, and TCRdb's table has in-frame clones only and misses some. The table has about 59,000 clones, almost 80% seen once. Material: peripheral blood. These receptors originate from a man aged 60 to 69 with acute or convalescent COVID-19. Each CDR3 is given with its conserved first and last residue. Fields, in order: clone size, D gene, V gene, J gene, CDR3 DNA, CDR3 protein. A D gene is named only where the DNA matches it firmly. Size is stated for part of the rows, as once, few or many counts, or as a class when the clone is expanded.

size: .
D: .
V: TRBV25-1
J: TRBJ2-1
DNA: TGTGCCAGCAGTTCGGAAGGGGCGAAGAATGAGCAGTTCTTC
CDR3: CASSSEGAKNEQFF

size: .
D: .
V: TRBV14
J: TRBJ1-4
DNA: TGTGCCAGCAGCCAATACAGGGAAGCTAATGAAAAACTGTTTTTT
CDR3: CASSQYREANEKLFF

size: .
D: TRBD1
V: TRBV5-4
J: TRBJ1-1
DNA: TGTGCCAGCAGCCAAGGACAGGGGTGGATTTCGGAGTACACTGAAGCTTTCTTT
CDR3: CASSQGQGWISEYTEAFF

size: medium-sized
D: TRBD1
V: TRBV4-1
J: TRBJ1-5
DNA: TGCGCCAGCAGCCCCCAGGGACAGGGGAATCAGCCCCAGCATTTT
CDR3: CASSPQGQGNQPQHF

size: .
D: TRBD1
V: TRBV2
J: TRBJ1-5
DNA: TGTGCCAGCAGGGAACGACAGGGGGACAATCAGCCCCAGCATTTT
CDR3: CASRERQGDNQPQHF

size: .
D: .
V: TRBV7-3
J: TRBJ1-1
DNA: TGTGCCAGCAGCCTCCAAGGGGCAACCACTGAAGCTTTCTTT
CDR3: CASSLQGATTEAFF

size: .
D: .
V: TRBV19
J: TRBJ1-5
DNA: TGTGCCAGTACCGCGGTAGGAAATAGCAATCAGCCCCAGCATTTT
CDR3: CASTAVGNSNQPQHF

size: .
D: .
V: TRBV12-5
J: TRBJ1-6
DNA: TGTGCTAGTGGTTCGGGAGACTTGAATTCACCCCTCCACTTT
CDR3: CASGSGDLNSPLHF

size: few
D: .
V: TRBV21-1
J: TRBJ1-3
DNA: TGTGCCAGCAGCTCTCGACCAAATCTTTGCACCCCTACAGCTGACTCTGGAAACACCATATATTTT
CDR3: CASSSRPNLCTPTADSGNTIYF

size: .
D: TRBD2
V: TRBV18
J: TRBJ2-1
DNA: TGTGCCAGCTCACCGTTAGCGGGGTCCTACAATGAGCAGTTCTTC
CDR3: CASSPLAGSYNEQFF

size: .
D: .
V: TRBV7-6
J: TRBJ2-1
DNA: TGTGCCAGCAGCCCTCGGGGGGGACAGGGCAATGAGCAGTTCTTC
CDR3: CASSPRGGQGNEQFF

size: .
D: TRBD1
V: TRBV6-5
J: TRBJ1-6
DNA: TGTGCCAGCAGGCCCGAGGGACAGGTTCCATCACCCCTCCACTTT
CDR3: CASRPEGQVPSPLHF

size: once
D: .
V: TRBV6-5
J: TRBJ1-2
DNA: TGTGCCAGCAGTTACTCAATAGGGAGGAACTATGGCTACACCTTC
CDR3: CASSYSIGRNYGYTF

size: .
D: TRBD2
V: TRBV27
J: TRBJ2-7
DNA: TGTGCCAGCAGCCGAGGAGCGGGGCTTCCCTACGAGCAGTACTTC
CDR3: CASSRGAGLPYEQYF

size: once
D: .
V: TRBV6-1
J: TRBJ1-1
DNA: TGTGCCAGCAGTGCCCGACTCGGATCCGGGATTTTGAACACTGAAGCTTTCTTT
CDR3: CASSARLGSGILNTEAFF

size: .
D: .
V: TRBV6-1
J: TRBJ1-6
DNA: TGTGCCAGCAGTGAATCCCGGGAGGGTCTATCCCTCCACTTT
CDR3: CASSESREGLSLHF

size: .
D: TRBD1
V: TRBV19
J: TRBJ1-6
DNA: TGTGCCAGTAGTATTACAGGGGATGATTCACCCCTCCACTTT
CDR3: CASSITGDDSPLHF

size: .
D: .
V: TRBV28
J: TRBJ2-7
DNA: TGTGCCAGCAGTCTTACGGTATTGGTATACGAGCAGTACTTC
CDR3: CASSLTVLVYEQYF

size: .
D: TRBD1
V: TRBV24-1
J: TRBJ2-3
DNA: TGTGCCACCAGTGACCAATCCGGGACAGGGATCAATACGCAGTATTTT
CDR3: CATSDQSGTGINTQYF

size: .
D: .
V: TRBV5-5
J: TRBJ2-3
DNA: TGTGCCAGCAGCGTGGGGCCCCCCACAGATACGCAGTATTTT
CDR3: CASSVGPPTDTQYF

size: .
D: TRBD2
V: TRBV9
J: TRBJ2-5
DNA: TGTGCCAGCAGCACGACTAGCGGGGGAGAGACCCAGTACTTC
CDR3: CASSTTSGGETQYF

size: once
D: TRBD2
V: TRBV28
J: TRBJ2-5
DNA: TGTGCCACCCAGGGACTAGCGGGGAAAGAGACCCAGTACTTC
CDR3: CATQGLAGKETQYF

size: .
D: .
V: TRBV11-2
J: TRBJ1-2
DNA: TGTGCCAGCAGCTTAGGGGGGCTCGGCTATGGCTACACCTTC
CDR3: CASSLGGLGYGYTF

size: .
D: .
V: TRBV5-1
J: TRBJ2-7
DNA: TGCGCCAGCGGAGGGACTGCCGGCTCCGACGAGCAGTACTTC
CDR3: CASGGTAGSDEQYF

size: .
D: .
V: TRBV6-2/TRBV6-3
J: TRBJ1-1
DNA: TGTGCCAGCAGTTACAGCCCCGGACAGATTGAAGCTTTCTTT
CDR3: CASSYSPGQIEAFF

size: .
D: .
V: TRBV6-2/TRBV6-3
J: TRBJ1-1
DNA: TGTGCCAGCAGTTCGACTACTCCTGAAGCTTTCTTT
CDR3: CASSSTTPEAFF

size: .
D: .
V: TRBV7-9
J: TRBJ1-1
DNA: TGTGCCAGCAGCTTAGGGGGGCCGGGCACTGAAGCTTTCTTT
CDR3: CASSLGGPGTEAFF

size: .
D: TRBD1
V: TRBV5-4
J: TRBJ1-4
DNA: TGTGCCAGCAGCTTGGGACAGGGGGAAGGGAATGAAAAACTGTTTTTT
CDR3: CASSLGQGEGNEKLFF

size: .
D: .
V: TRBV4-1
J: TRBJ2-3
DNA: TGCGCCAGCAGCCCCCCGGGATCGAACACAGATACGCAGTATTTT
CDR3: CASSPPGSNTDTQYF

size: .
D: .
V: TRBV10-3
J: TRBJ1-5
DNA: TGTGCCATCAGTGACGGGAGGGATGTTCAGCCCCAGCATTTT
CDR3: CAISDGRDVQPQHF

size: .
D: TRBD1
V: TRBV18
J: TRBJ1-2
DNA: TGTGCCAGCTCACCCGCCGGGACAGGGGAAGGCTACACCTTC
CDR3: CASSPAGTGEGYTF